Listed here are 9 T cell receptor beta chains from one sample, sequenced in a study of early T cells in non-severe SARS-CoV-2 infection. MiXCR, applied by TCRdb to the 5' RACE reads, yields one record per CDR3 protein. Among 35,000 to 45,000 distinct CDR3 sequences listed, less than 15% were seen once. The source material was whole blood. The receptors originated from an adult who was a healthcare worker with PCR-confirmed SARS-CoV-2 infection or an uninfected control (not recorded which).

Only a few counts were recorded for this clonotype. V usage is TRBV4-3 and J usage is TRBJ2-7; D unresolved. Trimming left V 2 bases short and J 4 bases short, with 9 bases between. There are 13 residues in the CDR3. Germline loops: CDR1 LGHNA, CDR2 YSLEER. The CDR3 is CASSQSLPYEQYF. In nucleotides, the CDR3 is TGCGCCAGCAGCCAATCCCTCCCTTACGAGCAGTACTTC.

The chain employs TRBV3-1 and TRBJ1-3, with D hard to call. Trimming shortened V by 1 base and J by 5 bases, and 15 bases separated the two germline ends. The CDR3 is 16 amino acids. Germline V gene lookup returns CDR1 LGHDT and CDR2 YNNKEL (reference sequence). For the CDR3, the DNA is TGTGCCAGCAGCCAAGGTCCCTGGCAGCGCAGAAACACCATATATTTT. It yields the protein CASSQGPWQRRNTIYF.

This clonotype was picked up many times. This chain uses TRBV20-1 with TRBJ2-7; 10 bases agree with TRBD1. Unmatched junction bases numbered 4, after V lost 1 base and J lost 1 base. The germline V gene has CDR1 DFQATT and CDR2 SNEGSKA (reference sequence). The CDR3 is 15 residues long. The CDR3 DNA is TGCAGTGCTAGAGTAGGGACAGGGGTATCCTACGAGCAGTACTTC. Translation: CSARVGTGVSYEQYF.

This clonotype occurred a few times. The chain combines TRBV5-8 with TRBJ1-5; tentative D call: TRBD1 (5 bases). Looked up from germline, CDR1 is SGHTS and CDR2 is YDEGEE. The CDR3 runs to 16 residues. V was shortened by 6 bases and J by 4 bases, with 20 bases between the two germline ends. The CDR3 DNA is TGTGCCAGCATTCCCCCCCGGCCAGGGCTGAATCAGCCCCAGCATTTT. As protein: CASIPPRPGLNQPQHF. Based on the CDR3 plus reference TRBV5-8 and TRBJ1-5, the full variable domain is EAGVTQSPTHLIKTRGQQATLRCSPISGHTSVYWYQQALGLGLQFLLWYDEGEERNRGNFPPRFSGRQFPNYSSELNVNALELEDSALYLCASIPPRPGLNQPQHFGDGTRLSIL.

This clonotype has more than one count but fewer than ten. The chain combines TRBV6-4 with TRBJ2-7; no clear D gene. Germline CDR1 and CDR2: MRHNA and SNTAGT. Trimming cost V 4 bases and J 3 bases, with 19 bases left between them. This CDR3 contains 16 residues. The CDR3 coding sequence is TGTGCCAGCAGTGCGGCGAAGGACCGTTCACGCTACGAGCAGTACTTC. This codes for CASSAAKDRSRYEQYF.

Only a few counts were recorded for this clonotype. V is TRBV2 and J is TRBJ2-1; 8 nucleotides line up with TRBD2. V lost 7 bases to trimming and J lost 5 bases; unmatched junction nucleotides: 10. The germline CDR1 and CDR2 sequences are SNHLY and FYNNEI. The CDR3 loop spans 15 amino acids. CDR3: CASTKRELGNNEQFF. The CDR3 DNA follows: TGTGCCAGCACAAAGCGGGAGCTTGGTAACAATGAGCAGTTCTTC.

This clonotype was found once. V usage is TRBV29-1 and J usage is TRBJ2-7, with D perhaps TRBD1 (6 bases). Germline CDR1 and CDR2: SQVTM and ANQGSEA. The V end lost 6 bases, the J end lost 2 bases, and 11 bases lay between the germline ends. This CDR3 comprises 12 residues. The DNA of the CDR3 is TGCAGCGTAGAAACAGGGACCTACGAGCAGTACTTC. This encodes CSVETGTYEQYF.

In this sample, this clonotype turned up many times. The V call is TRBV29-1, the J call TRBJ1-1, with a tentative D call TRBD1 (5 bases). Trimming cost V 0 bases and J 7 bases, with 9 bases left between them. CDR1 is SQVTM and CDR2 is ANQGSEA in the germline V gene. The CDR3 spans 12 residues. CDR3 coding DNA: TGCAGCGTTGAAGATGGAGACAGTGAAGCTTTCTTT. Amino acids: CSVEDGDSEAFF.

This clonotype was recorded many times. The chain's CDR3 is CASTRGDTQYF. The CDR3 nucleotides read TGTGCCAGCACCCGTGGAGATACGCAGTATTTT. The chain is built from TRBV2 and TRBJ2-3; no clear D gene. The CDR3 sequence is 11 residues long. Looked up from germline, CDR1 is SNHLY and CDR2 is FYNNEI. V lost 7 bases, J lost 5 bases, and 7 bases lay in between.